These 3 T cell receptor beta chains were sequenced from one sample in a study of T cell responses to AZD1222 COVID-19 vaccine. Some clones are missing from TCRdb's copy, which holds only in-frame ones; the method was immunoSEQ multiplex PCR. This repertoire shows approximately 60,000 clones, 76% found once; its top ten account for more than 12%. Specimen: peripheral blood, collected on day 0 of AZD1222 vaccination. These receptors all come from an adult in good health.

The chain is built from TRBV9 and TRBJ1-2; TRBD1 is a possible D gene (5 bases). The V gene lost 3 bases and the J gene lost 8 bases, with 14 bases spanning the gap. In germline, CDR1 is SGDLS, CDR2 YYNGEE. The CDR3 extends over 13 amino acids. The CDR3 loop is CASSGGLSRGYTF. CDR3 coding DNA: TGTGCCAGCAGCGGGGGCCTTTCAAGGGGCTACACCTTC.

This clone is a singleton in its sample. The chain links TRBV4-3 to TRBJ2-1, with 7 bases aligning to TRBD1. Germline trimming cut 2 bases from V and 14 bases from J; bases unmatched to any gene: 9. The germline V gene encodes CDR1 LGHNA and CDR2 YSLEER. The CDR3 is 13 amino acids. The chain's CDR3 is CASSQSLGQVEFF. The CDR3 nucleotides read TGCGCCAGCAGCCAATCCCTTGGACAGGTTGAGTTCTTC.

The chain carries TRBV27 and TRBJ1-3; 11 nucleotides agree with TRBD1. In germline, CDR1 is MNHEY, CDR2 SMNVEV (reference sequence). The CDR3 totals 15 residues. V lost 10 bases, J lost 4 bases, and 9 bases stayed unmatched. The CDR3 sequence is CATAPGTGGGNTIYF. The CDR3 bases are TGTGCCACCGCCCCTGGGACAGGGGGGGGAAACACCATATATTTT.